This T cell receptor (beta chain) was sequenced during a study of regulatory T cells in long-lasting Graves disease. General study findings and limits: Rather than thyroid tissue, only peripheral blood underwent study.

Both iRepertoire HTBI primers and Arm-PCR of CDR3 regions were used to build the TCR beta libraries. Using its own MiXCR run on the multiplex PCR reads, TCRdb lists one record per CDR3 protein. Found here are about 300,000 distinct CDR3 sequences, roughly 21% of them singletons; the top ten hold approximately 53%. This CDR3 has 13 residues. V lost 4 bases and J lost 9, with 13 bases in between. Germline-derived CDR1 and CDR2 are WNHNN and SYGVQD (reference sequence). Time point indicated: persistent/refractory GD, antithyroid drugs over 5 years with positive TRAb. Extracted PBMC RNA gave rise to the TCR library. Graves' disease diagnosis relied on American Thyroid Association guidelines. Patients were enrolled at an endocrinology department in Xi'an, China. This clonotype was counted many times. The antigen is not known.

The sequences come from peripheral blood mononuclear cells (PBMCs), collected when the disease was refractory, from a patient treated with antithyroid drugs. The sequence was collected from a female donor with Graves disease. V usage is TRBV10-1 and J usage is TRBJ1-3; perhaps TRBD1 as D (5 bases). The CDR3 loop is CASSARTSGTIYF. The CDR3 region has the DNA TGCGCCAGCAGTGCCCGGACATCTGGCACCATATATTTT.